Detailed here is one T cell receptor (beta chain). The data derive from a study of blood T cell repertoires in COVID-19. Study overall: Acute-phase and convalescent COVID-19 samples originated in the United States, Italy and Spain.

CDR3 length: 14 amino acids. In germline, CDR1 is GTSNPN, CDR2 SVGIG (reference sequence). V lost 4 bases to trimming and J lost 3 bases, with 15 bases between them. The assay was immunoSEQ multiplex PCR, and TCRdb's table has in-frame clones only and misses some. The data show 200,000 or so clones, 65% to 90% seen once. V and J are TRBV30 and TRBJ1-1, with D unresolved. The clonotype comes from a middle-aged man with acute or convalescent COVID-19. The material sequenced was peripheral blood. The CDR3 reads CAWTVLTRYTEAFF. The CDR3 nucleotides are TGTGCCTGGACCGTTCTCACGCGGTACACTGAAGCTTTCTTT.